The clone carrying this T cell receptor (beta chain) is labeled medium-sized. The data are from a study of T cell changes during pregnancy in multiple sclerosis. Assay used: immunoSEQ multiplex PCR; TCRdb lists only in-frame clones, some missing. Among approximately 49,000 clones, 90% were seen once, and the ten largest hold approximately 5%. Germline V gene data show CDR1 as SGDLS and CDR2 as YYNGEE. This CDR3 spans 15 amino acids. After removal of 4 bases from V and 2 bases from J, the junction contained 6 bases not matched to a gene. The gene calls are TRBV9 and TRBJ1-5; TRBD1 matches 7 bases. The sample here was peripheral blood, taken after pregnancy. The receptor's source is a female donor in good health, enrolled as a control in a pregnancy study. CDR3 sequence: CASSPTGAGNQPQHF. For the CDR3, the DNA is TGTGCCAGCAGCCCTACAGGGGCCGGCAATCAGCCCCAGCATTTT.